The clone carrying this T cell receptor (beta chain) was seen many times. TCRdb recomputed calls from the RT-PCR reads with MiXCR, one row per CDR3 protein. The profile shows about 680,000 distinct CDR3 sequences, about 14% of them singletons. Germline V gene sequence: CDR1 MDHEN, CDR2 SYDVKM. The CDR3 is 14 residues long. The germline V and J ends were trimmed by 0 bases and 4 bases, with 9 bases remaining between them. This TCR was sampled from a female donor in good health, serving as a healthy control. The genes are TRBV28 and TRBJ2-5; D is ambiguous. Sequenced input: memory CD4+ T cells from blood. The DNA of the CDR3 is TGTGCCAGCAGTTTATGGTCGGCAGGAGAGACCCAGTACTTC. Translated: CASSLWSAGETQYF.